The 24 T cell receptor beta chains given below trace back to one sample, sequenced in a study of graft-versus-host responses after intestinal transplantation. Their cognate antigens are unknown. Assay: immunoSEQ multiplex PCR; the TCRdb copy retains only in-frame clones and omits some. The sample lists tens of thousands of clones; approximately 94% were seen once. Sample: unstimulated CD4+ T cells sorted from spleen or lymph node cells, taken before transplant. Receptors originate from a human donor who was the organ donor for an intestinal transplant.

The rearrangement joins TRBV5-1 to TRBJ1-2, with a possible D match to TRBD1 (5 bases). The germline gives CDR1 SGHRS, CDR2 YFSETQ. V dropped 4 bases and J dropped 5 bases, with 15 bases sitting between them. This CDR3 is 14 amino acids long. Written as DNA, the CDR3 is TGCGCCAGCAGCGGTCAAGGGGAGCCTTATGGCTACACCTTC. Translation: CASSGQGEPYGYTF.

The sample holds one count of this clone. This chain uses TRBV5-1 with TRBJ2-5; D not certain. The DNA end is more similar to TRBJ2-7, so the J call may be wrong. In germline, CDR1 is SGHRS, CDR2 YFSETQ. There are 14 residues in the CDR3. CDR3 protein: CASRGQTSSYEQYF. The CDR3 bases are TGCGCCAGCAGGGGCCAAACATCCTCCTACGAGCAGTACTTC.

The rearrangement joins TRBV18 to TRBJ1-2; D is unclear. The CDR3 extends over 15 amino acids. Germline CDR1 is KGHSH and CDR2 is LQKENI. The germline V and J ends were trimmed by 1 base and 0 bases, with 9 bases remaining between them. CDR3 DNA: TGTGCCAGCTCACCACTTCCGGAAGCTAACTATGGCTACACCTTC. This gives the protein CASSPLPEANYGYTF.

V gene TRBV5-1 combines with J gene TRBJ1-6; D possibly corresponds to TRBD1 (5 bases). The CDR3 runs to 15 residues. Germline lookup yields CDR1 SGHRS and CDR2 YFSETQ. Between the trimmed V and J ends, which lost 3 bases and 8 bases, there was a span of 15 bases. CDR3 sequence: CASSSSTGGDSPLHF. CDR3 DNA sequence: TGCGCCAGCAGCTCCTCCACAGGAGGGGATTCACCCCTCCACTTT.

The chain links TRBV28 to TRBJ2-3, with 9 bases identical to TRBD2. Per the germline V gene, CDR1 is MDHEN and CDR2 is SYDVKM. CDR3 length: 14 amino acids. The ends lost 6 bases at V and 1 base at J; junction bases unmatched: 2. The CDR3 reads CASRTSGRTDTQYF. The CDR3 DNA sequence: TGTGCCAGCAGGACTAGCGGTCGCACAGATACGCAGTATTTT.

In DNA, the CDR3 is TGTGCCAGCACCGCCGACCGGGACAGGGTTTTAGGCTACACCTTC. This translates into CASTADRDRVLGYTF. The V gene is TRBV28, the J gene TRBJ1-2; 9 bases agree with TRBD1. Germline V gene sequence: CDR1 MDHEN, CDR2 SYDVKM. The V and J ends lost 7 bases and 8 bases, in that order; junction bases with no gene match: 14. CDR3 length equals 15 residues.

The chain links TRBV28 to TRBJ1-2; 8 bases line up with TRBD1. V dropped 6 bases and J dropped 0; count of bases not matched to a gene: 12. Germline V gene data show CDR1 as MDHEN and CDR2 as SYDVKM. CDR3 length equals 17 residues. CDR3 sequence: CASRDDRGAGANYGYTF. The CDR3 DNA is TGTGCCAGCAGGGATGACAGGGGTGCGGGAGCTAACTATGGCTACACCTTC.

The V call is TRBV7-2, the J call TRBJ2-3, with 7 bases fitting TRBD2. The CDR3 sequence is 16 residues long. CDR1 and CDR2 from the germline V gene are SGHTA and FQGNSA. The trim removed 5 bases at V and 9 bases at J, leaving 17 bases unmatched. The CDR3 spells CASSVGIGLVKDTQYF. The CDR3 DNA is TGTGCCAGCAGCGTAGGAATTGGACTAGTGAAAGACACGCAGTATTTT.

The rearrangement links TRBV2 to TRBJ2-5, with D possibly being TRBD2 (5 bases). The last part of the DNA fits TRBJ2-7 better; the J call may be wrong. The CDR3 consists of 12 residues. The V gene's germline CDR1 is SNHLY and CDR2 FYNNEI. The CDR3 here is CASSGGRYEQYF. The CDR3 nucleotides are TGTGCCAGCAGTGGAGGGAGATACGAGCAGTACTTC.

V and J are TRBV4-3 and TRBJ2-7, with 7 bases matching TRBD1. V gave up 6 bases and J gave up 1 base; unmatched junction bases: 9. Germline CDR1 is LGHNA and CDR2 is YSLEER. The CDR3 is made up of 15 amino acids. CDR3 DNA: TGCGCCAGCAGTCTTCTGACAGGGCCTTCCTACGAGCAGTACTTC. As protein: CASSLLTGPSYEQYF.

The chain joins TRBV5-4 to TRBJ1-6; tentatively, D is TRBD1 (6 bases). Germline CDR1 SGHNT, CDR2 YYREEE (reference sequence). CDR3 length equals 16 residues. Trimming left V 0 bases short and J 0 bases short, with 7 bases between. The CDR3: CASSLGGRSYNSPLHF. DNA for the CDR3: TGTGCCAGCAGCTTGGGGGGGCGCTCCTATAATTCACCCCTCCACTTT.

The chain combines TRBV19 with TRBJ1-2; the D is unclear. The CDR3 has 15 amino acids. Germline-derived CDR1 and CDR2 are LNHDA and SQIVND (reference sequence). The V end was cut by 3 bases, the J end by 0 bases, with 11 bases between. The CDR3 sequence is CASSIHFGTNYGYTF. CDR3 nucleotide sequence: TGTGCCAGTAGTATTCATTTCGGGACTAACTATGGCTACACCTTC.

This chain connects TRBV19 to TRBJ1-1; D remains unclear. Germline V gene data show CDR1 as LNHDA and CDR2 as SQIVND (reference sequence). The CDR3 totals 12 residues. Between the trimmed V and J ends, which lost 1 base and 3 bases, there was a span of 3 bases. The CDR3 reads CASSIVDTEAFF. CDR3 sequence (DNA): TGTGCCAGTAGTATAGTGGACACTGAAGCTTTCTTT.

This clone was seen a single time. The chain couples TRBV11-3 to TRBJ2-1; the match to TRBD2 covers 8 bases. CDR1 is SGHNT, CDR2 YENEEA, per germline. The length of the CDR3 is 16 residues. V dropped 5 bases and J dropped 5; count of bases not matched to a gene: 11. This CDR3 is CASSRSGGGANNEQFF. CDR3 DNA: TGTGCCAGCAGCAGGTCGGGAGGGGGGGCTAACAATGAGCAGTTCTTC.

This rearrangement joins TRBV4-2 to TRBJ2-1; TRBD2 is a possible D gene (6 bases). The length of the CDR3 is 17 residues. V was trimmed by 3 bases and J by 4 bases, leaving 19 bases between them. The germline V gene encodes CDR1 LGHNA and CDR2 YNFKEQ. CDR3 loop: CASSHPRTGETYNEQFF. The CDR3 coding sequence is TGTGCCAGCAGCCATCCGAGGACGGGGGAAACGTACAATGAGCAGTTCTTC.

This sequence joins TRBV5-1 and TRBJ2-7, with D perhaps assigned TRBD1 or TRBD2 (5 bases each). Germline V gives CDR1 SGHRS, CDR2 YFSETQ. V shed 0 bases and J shed 10 bases, with 20 bases lying between them. The CDR3 is made up of 15 amino acids. The DNA of the CDR3 is TGCGCCAGCAGCTTGGACATTGGGGGACCATACGGTCAGTACTTC. Translation: CASSLDIGGPYGQYF. The full variable domain, its missing parts supplied by reference TRBV5-1 and TRBJ2-7, is KAGVTQTPRYLIKTRGQQVTLSCSPISGHRSVSWYQQTPGQGLQFLFEYFSETQRNKGNFPGRFSGRQFSNSRSEMNVSTLELGDSALYLCASSLDIGGPYGQYFGPGTRLTVT.

This clone was recorded only once. V is TRBV9 and J is TRBJ1-6, with 7 bases aligning to TRBD1. The CDR3 totals 18 residues. After removal of 4 bases from V and 9 bases from J, the junction contained 19 bases not matched to a gene. CDR1 and CDR2 (germline): SGDLS, YYNGEE. CDR3 in DNA: TGTGCCAGCAGCCCAGTGGACAGGCTTCGGGCTCGGGGTTCACCCCTCCACTTT. Protein sequence: CASSPVDRLRARGSPLHF.

This rearrangement joins TRBV5-1 to TRBJ2-5; 8 nucleotides match TRBD1. J was trimmed by 5 bases and V by 7 bases; bases with no gene match: 16. There are 16 residues in the CDR3. Germline V CDR1 and CDR2: SGHRS, YFSETQ. CDR3 loop: CASQAYGQGGGETQYF. The CDR3 nucleotides read TGCGCCAGCCAGGCTTACGGACAGGGCGGCGGGGAGACCCAGTACTTC.

The V gene is TRBV5-1, the J gene TRBJ2-2, with D possibly TRBD2 on 5 matching bases. The CDR3 runs 16 residues. The V end lost 3 bases, the J end lost 5 bases, and 17 bases lay between the germline ends. Per the germline V gene, CDR1 is SGHRS and CDR2 is YFSETQ. CDR3 residues: CASSSLSGSRTGELFF. CDR3 bases: TGCGCCAGCAGCTCCCTGTCGGGGTCGCGGACCGGGGAGCTGTTTTTT.

The CDR3 loop is CASSLVLSWRDSLDYGYTF. In nucleotides, the CDR3 is TGTGCCAGCAGCTTAGTCCTTTCTTGGCGCGACAGCCTGGACTATGGCTACACCTTC. The V and J genes are TRBV7-9 and TRBJ1-2, with a tentative D call TRBD1 (5 bases). There are 19 residues in the CDR3. From germline, CDR1 is SEHNR and CDR2 FQNEAQ (reference sequence). Deletions cut 1 base from V and 3 bases from J, with 24 bases between.

The chain couples TRBV28 to TRBJ1-5; D call uncertain. V was clipped by 4 bases and J by 3 bases, with 13 bases between them. Per germline, CDR1 MDHEN and CDR2 SYDVKM. There are 15 residues in the CDR3. The CDR3 loop is CASSSVRSYNQPQHF. DNA for the CDR3: TGTGCCAGCAGTTCGGTTAGGTCCTACAATCAGCCCCAGCATTTT.

The V and J genes are TRBV28 and TRBJ2-5; the D gene could be TRBD1 or TRBD2 (5 bases each). From germline, CDR1 is MDHEN and CDR2 SYDVKM. Trimming removed 7 bases from V and 0 bases from J, with 21 bases in between. This CDR3 comprises 17 residues. The CDR3 DNA sequence: TGTGCCAGCACCCCCGGTGGGGGAGTGGGGTACCAAGAGACCCAGTACTTC. Its protein product is CASTPGGGVGYQETQYF. Full variable domain (remainder filled in from reference TRBV28 and TRBJ2-5): DVKVTQSSRYLVKRTGEKVFLECVQDMDHENMFWYRQDPGLGLRLIYFSYDVKMKEKGDIPEGYSVSREKKERFSLILESASTNQTSMYLCASTPGGGVGYQETQYFGPGTRLLVL.

This chain connects TRBV11-3 to TRBJ2-7; D gene unclear. The CDR3 has 15 residues. Germline V gene sequence: CDR1 SGHNT, CDR2 YENEEA. The V end lost 1 base, the J end lost 4 bases, and 14 bases lay between the germline ends. Written as DNA, the CDR3 is TGTGCCAGCAGCTTAGTATCTAGAAGTCGGTACGAGCAGTACTTC. This encodes CASSLVSRSRYEQYF.

The chain carries TRBV6-1 and TRBJ1-1; 7 nucleotides match TRBD1. From germline, CDR1 is MNHNS and CDR2 SASEGT. The V segment lost 3 bases and the J segment 0 bases; nucleotides outside the gene matches: 13. The CDR3 totals 18 residues. The CDR3 protein is CASSDPHYPGQLNTEAFF. CDR3 in DNA: TGTGCCAGCAGTGATCCTCACTATCCGGGACAGTTGAACACTGAAGCTTTCTTT.